These 3 T cell receptor beta chains were all obtained from the same sample, sequenced in a study of blood T cells in healthy people across ages. A second PCR, run for roughly 7 to 11 cycles, used a sample-barcoded 5' primer plus a J-beta primer mix. TCRdb passed the 5' RACE reads through MiXCR, listing each CDR3 protein once. The sample yields 730,000 or so distinct CDR3 sequences, 40% to 45% seen once. Sequenced material: blood. These receptors came from a man older than 75 in good health.

The chain combines TRBV12-5 with TRBJ1-5; D possibly corresponds to TRBD1 (5 bases). Trimming removed 1 base at V and 7 bases at J, with 11 bases between. Germline values: CDR1 LGHNT, CDR2 FRNRAP. CDR3 size: 14 residues. The CDR3 bases are TGTGCTAGTGGTTTGGGGTCGGGGGTGCAGCCCCAGCATTTT. It yields the protein CASGLGSGVQPQHF.

This clonotype was counted between two and nine times. V is TRBV11-2 and J is TRBJ1-1; TRBD1 is a possible D gene (5 bases). Trimming removed 3 bases from V and 0 bases from J, with 11 bases in between. The germline gives CDR1 SGHAT, CDR2 FQNNGV. This CDR3 comprises 15 residues. Here the CDR3 reads CASSFGGGMNTEAFF. The CDR3 nucleotides are TGTGCCAGCAGCTTTGGGGGGGGAATGAACACTGAAGCTTTCTTT.

The gene calls are TRBV11-2 and TRBJ2-2; possibly TRBD1 for D (6 bases). The germline V and J ends were trimmed by 3 bases and 2 bases, with 10 bases remaining between them. Germline V CDR1 and CDR2: SGHAT, FQNNGV. This CDR3 is 15 amino acids long. The CDR3 spells CASSFRQANTGELFF. CDR3 nucleotide sequence: TGTGCCAGCAGCTTCCGACAGGCTAACACCGGGGAGCTGTTTTTT.